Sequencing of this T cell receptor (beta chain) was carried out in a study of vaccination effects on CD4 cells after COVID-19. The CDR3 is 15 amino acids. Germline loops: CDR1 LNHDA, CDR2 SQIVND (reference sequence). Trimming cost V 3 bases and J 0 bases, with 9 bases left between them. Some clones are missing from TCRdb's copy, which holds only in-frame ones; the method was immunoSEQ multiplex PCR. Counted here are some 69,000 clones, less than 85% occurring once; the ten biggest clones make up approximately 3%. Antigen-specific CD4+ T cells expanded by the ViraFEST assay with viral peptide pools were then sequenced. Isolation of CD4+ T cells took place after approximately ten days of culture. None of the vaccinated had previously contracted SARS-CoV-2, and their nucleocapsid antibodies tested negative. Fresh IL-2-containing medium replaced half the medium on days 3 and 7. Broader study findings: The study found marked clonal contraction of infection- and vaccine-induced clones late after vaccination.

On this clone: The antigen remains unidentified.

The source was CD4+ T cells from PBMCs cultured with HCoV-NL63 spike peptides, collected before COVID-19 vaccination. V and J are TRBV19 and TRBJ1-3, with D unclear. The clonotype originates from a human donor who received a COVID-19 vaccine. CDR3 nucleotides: TGTGCCAGTAGTATCGGGCGGTCCTCTGGAAACACCATATATTTT. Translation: CASSIGRSSGNTIYF.